The clone carrying this T cell receptor (beta chain) has a count of ten or more. Both TRBC1 and TRBC2 were covered by a beta constant-region primer of two equimolar oligonucleotides. TCRdb re-analysed the UMI-ligation and nested PCR reads in MiXCR, keeping a single row per CDR3 protein. Of about 80,000 distinct CDR3 sequences listed, roughly 13% are singletons. Trimming took off 0 bases at V and 2 bases at J, with 11 bases between the two ends. The germline gives CDR1 MGHRA, CDR2 YSYEKL. This CDR3 spans 15 amino acids. The sample belongs to a study of naive and memory T cell subsets. The J gene is TRBJ2-7, the V gene TRBV4-1; tentatively, D is TRBD1 (6 bases). The source material was central memory CD4+ T cells from blood. The source of this sequence is a human donor in good health. The DNA of the CDR3 is TGCGCCAGCAGCCAAGATAAAAAGGGGGCCTACGAGCAGTACTTC. Its protein product is CASSQDKKGAYEQYF.